This entry lists 3 T cell receptor beta chains sequenced from one sample in a study of blood T cell repertoires in COVID-19. Some clones are missing from TCRdb's copy, which holds only in-frame ones; the method was immunoSEQ multiplex PCR. This table has approximately 51,000 clones, more than 80% appearing once. The sample comprised peripheral blood. The receptors derive from a man between 65 and 80 years old with active COVID-19.

This clone occurred once. V usage is TRBV7-8 and J usage is TRBJ2-2, with 8 bases that match TRBD1. Germline-derived CDR1 and CDR2 are SGHVS and FQNEAQ. The CDR3 has 14 amino acids. The V segment lost 5 bases and the J segment 7 bases; nucleotides outside the gene matches: 6. The CDR3: CASSQTGVNGELFF. In DNA, the CDR3 is TGTGCCAGCAGCCAGACAGGGGTGAACGGGGAGCTGTTTTTT. Full variable domain (remainder filled in from reference TRBV7-8 and TRBJ2-2): GAGVSQSPRYKVAKRGQDVALRCDPISGHVSLFWYQQALGQGPEFLTYFQNEAQLDKSGLPSDRFFAERPEGSVSTLKIQRTQQEDSAVYLCASSQTGVNGELFFGEGSRLTVL.

This clone was seen just once. The chain employs TRBV5-4 and TRBJ2-3; 11 bases agree with TRBD2. The CDR3 is 17 amino acids. J lost 2 bases, V lost 1 base, and 6 bases had no gene match. The germline V gene has CDR1 SGHNT and CDR2 YYREEE (reference sequence). The CDR3 protein is CASSLRASGGPTDTQYF. The DNA of the CDR3 is TGTGCCAGCAGCTTGAGGGCTAGCGGGGGGCCCACAGATACGCAGTATTTT.

This clone was picked up one time. The V gene is TRBV5-1, the J gene TRBJ2-7, with TRBD2 identical over 9 bases. CDR3 size: 15 residues. Germline loops: CDR1 SGHRS, CDR2 YFSETQ. V lost 4 bases and J lost 4; bases outside the gene matches: 9. The CDR3 spells CASSPRTAGGYEQYF. In DNA, the CDR3 is TGCGCCAGCAGCCCCCGGACAGCGGGGGGATACGAGCAGTACTTC.